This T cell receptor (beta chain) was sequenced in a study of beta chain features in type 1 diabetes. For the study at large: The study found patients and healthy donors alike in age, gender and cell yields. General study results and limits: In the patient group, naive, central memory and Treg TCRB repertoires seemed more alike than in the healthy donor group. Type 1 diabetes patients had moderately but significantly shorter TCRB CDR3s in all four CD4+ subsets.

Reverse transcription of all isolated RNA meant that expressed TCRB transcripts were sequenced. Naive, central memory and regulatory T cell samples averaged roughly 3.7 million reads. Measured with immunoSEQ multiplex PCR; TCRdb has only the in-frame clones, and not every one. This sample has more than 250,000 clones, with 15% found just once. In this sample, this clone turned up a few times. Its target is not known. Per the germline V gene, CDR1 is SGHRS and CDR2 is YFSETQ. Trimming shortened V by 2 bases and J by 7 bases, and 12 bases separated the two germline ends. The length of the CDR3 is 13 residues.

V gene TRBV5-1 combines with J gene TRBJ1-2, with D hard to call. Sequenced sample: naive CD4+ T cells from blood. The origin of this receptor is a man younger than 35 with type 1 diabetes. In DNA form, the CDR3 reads TGCGCCAGCAGCTTTTCGGAGGGCATTGGCTACACCTTC. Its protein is CASSFSEGIGYTF.